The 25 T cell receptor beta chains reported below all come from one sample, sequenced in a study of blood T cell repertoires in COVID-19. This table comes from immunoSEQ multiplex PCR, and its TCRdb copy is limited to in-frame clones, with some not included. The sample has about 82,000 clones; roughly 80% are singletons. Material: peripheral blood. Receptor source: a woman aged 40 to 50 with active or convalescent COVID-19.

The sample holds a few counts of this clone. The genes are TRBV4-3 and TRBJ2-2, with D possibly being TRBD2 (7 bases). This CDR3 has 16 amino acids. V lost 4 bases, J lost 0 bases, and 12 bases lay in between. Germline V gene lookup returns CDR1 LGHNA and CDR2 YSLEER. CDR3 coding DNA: TGCGCCAGCAGCCGGTCGGGGGGCACGAACACCGGGGAGCTGTTTTTT. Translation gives CASSRSGGTNTGELFF.

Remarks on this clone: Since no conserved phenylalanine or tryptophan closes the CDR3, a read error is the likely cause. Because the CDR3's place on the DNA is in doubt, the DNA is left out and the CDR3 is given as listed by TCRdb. The CDR3 loop is CASGPSFL. The rearrangement joins TRBV12-5 to TRBJ1-2. The CDR3 is 8 residues long, counting both termini. CDR1 is LGHNT, CDR2 FRNRAP, per germline.

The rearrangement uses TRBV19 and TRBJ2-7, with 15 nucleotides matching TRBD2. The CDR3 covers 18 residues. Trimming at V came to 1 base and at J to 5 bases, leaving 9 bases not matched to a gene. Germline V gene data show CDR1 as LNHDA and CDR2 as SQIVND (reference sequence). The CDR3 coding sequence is TGTGCCAGTAGTATAGCGGCCCGGACTAGCGGGGGGGCCCACGAGCAGTACTTC. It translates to CASSIAARTSGGAHEQYF.

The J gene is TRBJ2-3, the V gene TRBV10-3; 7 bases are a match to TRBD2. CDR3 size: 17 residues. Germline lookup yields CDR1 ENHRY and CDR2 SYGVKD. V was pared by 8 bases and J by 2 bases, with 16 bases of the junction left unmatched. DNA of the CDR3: TGTGCCATCTCCCCTTGGCGGGAGTCCCAACTCACAGATACGCAGTATTTT. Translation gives CAISPWRESQLTDTQYF.

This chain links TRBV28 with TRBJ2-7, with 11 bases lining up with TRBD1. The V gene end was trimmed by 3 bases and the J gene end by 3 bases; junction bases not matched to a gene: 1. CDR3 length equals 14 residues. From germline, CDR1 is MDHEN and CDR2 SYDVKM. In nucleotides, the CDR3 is TGTGCCAGCAGTTTCGGGACAGGGGGCTACGAGCAGTACTTC. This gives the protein CASSFGTGGYEQYF.

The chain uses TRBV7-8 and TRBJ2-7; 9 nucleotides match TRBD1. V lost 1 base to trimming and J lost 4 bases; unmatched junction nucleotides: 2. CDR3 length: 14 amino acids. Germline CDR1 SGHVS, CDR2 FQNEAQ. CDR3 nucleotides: TGTGCCAGCAGCTTAGGGACAGGGGCGTACGAGCAGTACTTC. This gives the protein CASSLGTGAYEQYF.

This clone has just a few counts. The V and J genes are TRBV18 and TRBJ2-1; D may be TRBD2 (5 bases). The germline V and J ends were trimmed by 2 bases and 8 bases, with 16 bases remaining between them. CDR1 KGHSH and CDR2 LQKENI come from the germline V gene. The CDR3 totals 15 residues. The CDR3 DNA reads TGTGCCAGCTCACCAAGGGCTAGCTTTCTACATGAGCAGTTCTTC. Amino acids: CASSPRASFLHEQFF.

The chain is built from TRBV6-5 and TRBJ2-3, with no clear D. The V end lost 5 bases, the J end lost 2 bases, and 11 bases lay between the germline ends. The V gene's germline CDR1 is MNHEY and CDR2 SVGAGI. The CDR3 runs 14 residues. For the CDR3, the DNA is TGTGCCAGCAGTCAAAACTCACCCACAGATACGCAGTATTTT. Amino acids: CASSQNSPTDTQYF.

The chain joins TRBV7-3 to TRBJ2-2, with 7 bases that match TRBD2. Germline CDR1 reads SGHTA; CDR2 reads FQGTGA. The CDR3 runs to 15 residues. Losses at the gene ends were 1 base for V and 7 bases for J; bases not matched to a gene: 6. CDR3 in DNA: TGTGCCAGCAGCTTAAGGCCTAGCGGAGTCGGGGAGCTGTTTTTT. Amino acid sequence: CASSLRPSGVGELFF.

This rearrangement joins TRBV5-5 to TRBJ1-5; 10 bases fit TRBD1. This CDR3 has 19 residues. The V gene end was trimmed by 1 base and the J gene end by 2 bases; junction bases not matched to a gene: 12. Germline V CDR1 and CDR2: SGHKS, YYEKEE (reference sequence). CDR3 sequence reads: CASSLHDRGRGGGNQPQHF. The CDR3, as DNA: TGTGCCAGCAGCTTGCACGACAGGGGGCGAGGGGGTGGCAATCAGCCCCAGCATTTT.

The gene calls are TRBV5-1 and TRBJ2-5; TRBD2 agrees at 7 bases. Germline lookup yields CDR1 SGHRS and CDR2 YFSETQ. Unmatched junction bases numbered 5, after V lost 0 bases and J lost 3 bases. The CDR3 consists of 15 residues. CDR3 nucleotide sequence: TGCGCCAGCAGCTTGGCCAGGGCGGGAGAAGAGACCCAGTACTTC. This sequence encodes CASSLARAGEETQYF.

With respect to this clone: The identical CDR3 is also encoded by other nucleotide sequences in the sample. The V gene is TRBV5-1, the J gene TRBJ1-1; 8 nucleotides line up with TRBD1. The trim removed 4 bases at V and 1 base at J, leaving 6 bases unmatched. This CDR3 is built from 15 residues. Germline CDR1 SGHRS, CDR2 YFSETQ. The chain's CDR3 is CASSPRTGPNTEAFF. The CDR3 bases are TGCGCCAGCAGCCCGAGGACAGGGCCGAACACTGAAGCTTTCTTT.

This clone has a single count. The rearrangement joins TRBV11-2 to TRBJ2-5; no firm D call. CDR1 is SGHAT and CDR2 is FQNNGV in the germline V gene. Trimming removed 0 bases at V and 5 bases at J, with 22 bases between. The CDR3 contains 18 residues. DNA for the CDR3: TGTGCCAGCAGCTTAGATGGTCAACGCCGTTCCCACAGTGAGACCCAGTACTTC. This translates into CASSLDGQRRSHSETQYF.

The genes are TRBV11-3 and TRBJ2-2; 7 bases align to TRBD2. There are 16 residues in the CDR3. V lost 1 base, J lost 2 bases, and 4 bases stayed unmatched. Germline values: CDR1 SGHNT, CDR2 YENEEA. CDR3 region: CASSLGLAVNTGELFF. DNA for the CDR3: TGTGCCAGCAGCTTAGGGCTAGCGGTTAACACCGGGGAGCTGTTTTTT.

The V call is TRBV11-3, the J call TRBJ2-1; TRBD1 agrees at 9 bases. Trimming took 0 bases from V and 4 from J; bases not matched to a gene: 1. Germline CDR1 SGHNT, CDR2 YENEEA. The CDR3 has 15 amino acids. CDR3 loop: CASSLEGQGYNEQFF. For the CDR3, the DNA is TGTGCCAGCAGCTTAGAGGGACAGGGATACAATGAGCAGTTCTTC.

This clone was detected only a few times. CDR3 sequence: CASSFGAGFTGELFF. The CDR3 DNA is TGCGCCAGCAGCTTTGGGGCAGGGTTTACCGGGGAGCTGTTTTTT. This chain joins TRBV5-1 and TRBJ2-2; tentatively, D is TRBD1 (5 bases). Germline V gene data show CDR1 as SGHRS and CDR2 as YFSETQ. Trimming removed 2 bases from V and 5 bases from J, with 13 bases in between. This CDR3 is built from 15 residues.

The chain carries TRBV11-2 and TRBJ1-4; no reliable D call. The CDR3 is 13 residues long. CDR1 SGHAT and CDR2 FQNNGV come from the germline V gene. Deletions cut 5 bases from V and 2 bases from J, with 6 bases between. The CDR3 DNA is TGTGCCAGCAGCCTCTCGACTAATGAAAAACTGTTTTTT. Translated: CASSLSTNEKLFF.

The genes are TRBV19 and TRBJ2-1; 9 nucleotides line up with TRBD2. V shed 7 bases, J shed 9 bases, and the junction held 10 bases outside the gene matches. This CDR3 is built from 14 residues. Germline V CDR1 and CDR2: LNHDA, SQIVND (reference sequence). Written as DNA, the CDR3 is TGTGCCAGTACCTCGCGGGGGGGCCTGAGTGAGCAGTTCTTC. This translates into CASTSRGGLSEQFF. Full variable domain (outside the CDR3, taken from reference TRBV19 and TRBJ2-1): DGGITQSPKYLFRKEGQNVTLSCEQNLNHDAMYWYRQDPGQGLRLIYYSQIVNDFQKGDIAEGYSVSREKKESFPLTVTSAQKNPTAFYLCASTSRGGLSEQFFGPGTRLTVL.

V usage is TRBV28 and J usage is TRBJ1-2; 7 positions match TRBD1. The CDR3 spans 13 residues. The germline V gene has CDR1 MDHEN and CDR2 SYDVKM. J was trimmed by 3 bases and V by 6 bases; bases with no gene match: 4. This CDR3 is CASSPGTDYGYTF. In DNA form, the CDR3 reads TGTGCCAGCAGCCCAGGGACAGACTATGGCTACACCTTC.

CDR3 nucleotides: TGTGCCATCAGTGCGGCGTCTGGACAGGGGGCGGATGGCTACACCTTC. Translation gives CAISAASGQGADGYTF. This rearrangement joins TRBV10-3 to TRBJ1-2; TRBD1 aligns across 11 bases. CDR3 length: 16 residues. V lost 4 bases to trimming and J lost 6 bases; unmatched junction nucleotides: 10. Germline V lookup: CDR1 ENHRY, CDR2 SYGVKD.

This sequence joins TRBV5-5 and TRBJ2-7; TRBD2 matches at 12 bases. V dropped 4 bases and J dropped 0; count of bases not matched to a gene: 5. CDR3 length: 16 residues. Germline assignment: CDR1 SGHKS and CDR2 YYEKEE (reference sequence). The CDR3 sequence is CASSPRLAGDSYEQYF. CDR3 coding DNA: TGTGCCAGCAGCCCGCGACTAGCGGGAGACTCCTACGAGCAGTACTTC.

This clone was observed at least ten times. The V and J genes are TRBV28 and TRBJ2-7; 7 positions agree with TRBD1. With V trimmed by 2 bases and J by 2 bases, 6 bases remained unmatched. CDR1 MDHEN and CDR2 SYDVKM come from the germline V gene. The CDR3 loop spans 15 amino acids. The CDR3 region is CASSLETGMPYEQYF. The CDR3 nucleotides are TGTGCCAGCAGTTTAGAGACAGGGATGCCCTACGAGCAGTACTTC.

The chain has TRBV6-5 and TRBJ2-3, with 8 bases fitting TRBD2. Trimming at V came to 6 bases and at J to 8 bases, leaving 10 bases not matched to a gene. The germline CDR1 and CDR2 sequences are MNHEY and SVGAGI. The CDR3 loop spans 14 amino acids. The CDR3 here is CASSPRSGSGTQYF. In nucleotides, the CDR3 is TGTGCCAGCAGCCCCAGGAGCGGGAGCGGTACGCAGTATTTT.

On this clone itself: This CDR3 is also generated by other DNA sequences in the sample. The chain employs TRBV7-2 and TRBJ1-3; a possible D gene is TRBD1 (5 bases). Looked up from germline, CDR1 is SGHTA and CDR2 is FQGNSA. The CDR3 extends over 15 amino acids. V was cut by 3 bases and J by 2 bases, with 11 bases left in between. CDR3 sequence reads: CASSLAGGAGNTIYF. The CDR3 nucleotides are TGTGCCAGCAGCTTGGCCGGGGGGGCTGGAAACACCATATATTTT.

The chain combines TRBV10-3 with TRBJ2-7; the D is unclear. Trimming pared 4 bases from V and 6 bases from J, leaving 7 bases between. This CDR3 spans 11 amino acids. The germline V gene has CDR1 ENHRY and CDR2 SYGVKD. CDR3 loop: CAISVLGEQYF. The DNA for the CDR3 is TGTGCCATCAGTGTTCTAGGCGAGCAGTACTTC.